Sequencing of this T cell receptor (beta chain) was carried out in a study of HIV-infected patients and healthy controls. Trimming shortened V by 6 bases and J by 0 bases, and 10 bases separated the two germline ends. Germline V lookup: CDR1 ENHRY, CDR2 SYGVKD. CDR3 length equals 14 residues. This clonotype came up many times. Its target is unknown. Alpha and beta constant-region primers primed reverse transcription of 400 to 500 ng RNA. Alpha and beta chain libraries were made separately by chain-specific third strand synthesis with multiplexing indices. A single record per CDR3 protein comes from TCRdb applying MiXCR to the 5' RACE reads. Altogether 19,000 or so distinct CDR3 sequences are present, 8.5% to 9% being singletons, with the ten largest covering around 20%. Roughly three months, about 14 weeks, into antiretroviral therapy, follow-up blood was collected. All unsorted peripheral T cells were captured because whole blood was used without fractionation.

Study-level findings and limits: CMV-associated CDR3s mostly grew nonsignificantly during therapy, while HIV-associated CDR3s declined significantly.

The chain is built from TRBV10-3 and TRBJ2-3; unclear D gene. Sample: blood, taken during antiretroviral therapy. The source is an adult with HIV infection. Here the CDR3 DNA reads TGTGCCATCAGAGTGGGAATTAGCACAGATACGCAGTATTTT. Encoded protein: CAIRVGISTDTQYF.